Here is one T cell receptor beta chain with its context. The trim removed 3 bases at V and 2 bases at J, leaving 1 base unmatched. The V gene's germline CDR1 is GTSNPN and CDR2 SVGIG (reference sequence). This CDR3 region has 13 residues. The data stem from a study of technical replicates of blood from several donors. Some clones are missing from TCRdb's copy, which holds only in-frame ones; the method was immunoSEQ multiplex PCR. The profile shows roughly 72,000 clones, about 94% of them singletons. V and J are TRBV30 and TRBJ2-5, with 9 bases fitting TRBD1. The specimen sequenced was T cells isolated from PBMCs. The source of this sequence is a human donor in good health. The CDR3 DNA sequence: TGTGCCTGGAGGGGGACAGGGCAAGAGACCCAGTACTTC. Translated, it gives CAWRGTGQETQYF.